Listed below are T cell receptor beta chains from one sample, sequenced in a study of PD-L1 blockade in urothelial cancer. Sequenced by immunoSEQ multiplex PCR; TCRdb stores in-frame clones only, minus some. The sample shows 53,000 or so clones, 70% to 90% of them seen only once. Source: PBMCs, taken around atezolizumab (anti-PD-L1) treatment. Every receptor here comes from a man aged 55 to 70 with urothelial cancer. CDR3s include the opening cysteine and the closing phenylalanine or tryptophan. The order of the fields is V gene, J gene, D gene, clone size, CDR3 DNA, CDR3 protein. D genes are given only for firm matches. Clone size is not always given. Where it is, it says once, few, many or a class for expanded clones.

TRBV30,TRBJ1-6,-,-,TGTGCCTGGAGTTCTTCTCTCGGGGGGAAGTCCTATAATTCACCCCTCCACTTT,CAWSSSLGGKSYNSPLHF
TRBV5-1,TRBJ2-2,TRBD2,once,TGCGCCAGCAGAACGACTAGCGGAAACACCGGGGAGCTGTTTTTT,CASRTTSGNTGELFF
TRBV28,TRBJ1-5,TRBD1,-,TGTGCCAGCAGTTCTACCCGGGACAGGGAAAGGACGGGCAATCAGCCCCAGCATTTT,CASSSTRDRERTGNQPQHF
TRBV5-4,TRBJ2-7,TRBD2,-,TGTGCCAGCAGTTCCGGGACTATGAGCTCCTACGAGCAGTACTTC,CASSSGTMSSYEQYF
TRBV7-9,TRBJ2-3,TRBD1,-,TGTGCCAGCAGCCCAAGGACAGGAGCAGATACGCAGTATTTT,CASSPRTGADTQYF
TRBV5-6,TRBJ1-5,-,few,TGTGCCAGCAGCCATGCGAGGGGGGGCCGTAGTTTGCAGCCCCAGCATTTT,CASSHARGGRSLQPQHF
TRBV6-5,TRBJ1-2,TRBD1,-,TGTGCCAGCAGTTATGGCAGGGGGCAATATGGCTACACCTTC,CASSYGRGQYGYTF
TRBV6-1,TRBJ2-7,TRBD2,-,TGTGCCAGCAGACTTAGCGGGAGGGCCAACGAGCAGTACTTC,CASRLSGRANEQYF
TRBV4-2,TRBJ1-1,-,-,TGTGCCAGCAGCCAAGATCGGGGTTTCACTGAAGCTTTCTTT,CASSQDRGFTEAFF
TRBV2,TRBJ1-2,-,few,TGTGCCAGAACCCACCCCAGGCCTACTAACTATGGCTACACCTTC,CARTHPRPTNYGYTF
TRBV10-2,TRBJ2-5,-,-,TGCGCCAGCAGTGAGTCCCTGACATTTCAAGAGACCCAGTACTTC,CASSESLTFQETQYF
TRBV27,TRBJ2-1,TRBD1,-,TGTGCCAGCAGTCGGGACAGGCAGTACCTAACCTACAATGAGCAGTTCTTC,CASSRDRQYLTYNEQFF
TRBV7-9,TRBJ2-7,-,few,TGTGCCAGCAGCCCCCGTGACGGGGCAGGGGACGAGCAGTACTTC,CASSPRDGAGDEQYF
TRBV9,TRBJ2-1,-,-,TGTGCCAGCAGCGTGGCAGGGGCTCACAATGAGCAGTTCTTC,CASSVAGAHNEQFF
TRBV28,TRBJ1-4,-,once,TGTGCCAGCAGGGGAGCGGCCGCCGGTGAAAAACTGTTTTTT,CASRGAAAGEKLFF
TRBV7-8,TRBJ2-5,-,-,TGTGCCAGCAGCTCCATAATTCCGGGGACTGCCTTTAAAGAGACCCAGTACTTC,CASSSIIPGTAFKETQYF
TRBV5-5,TRBJ1-5,-,-,TGTGCCAGCAGCTTGCGGCAGGGGAATCAGCCCCAGCATTTT,CASSLRQGNQPQHF
TRBV6-6,TRBJ2-3,TRBD2,-,TGTGCCAGCAGTCGGGACTACCTAATAGGAACAGATACGCAGTATTTT,CASSRDYLIGTDTQYF
TRBV4-3,TRBJ1-2,TRBD1,-,TGCGCCAGCAGCCAAGATAGGACAGGGGTAAACGGCTACACCTTC,CASSQDRTGVNGYTF
TRBV4-1,TRBJ2-7,-,-,TGCGCCAGCAGCCAAGATAGCCAGATAAACTACGAGCAGTACTTC,CASSQDSQINYEQYF
TRBV25-1,TRBJ2-2,-,-,TGTGCCAGCAGGCCGAGGCTCAACACCGGGGAGCTGTTTTTT,CASRPRLNTGELFF
TRBV27,TRBJ2-7,TRBD1,-,TGTGCCAGCAGTGGGGGACAGCGGTTGTCCTACGAGCAGTACTTC,CASSGGQRLSYEQYF
TRBV5-1,TRBJ2-1,-,-,TGCGCCAGCAGCTTGGGCGCTGGCTCCTACAATGAGCAGTTCTTC,CASSLGAGSYNEQFF
TRBV18,TRBJ2-5,-,-,TGTGCCAGCTCACCGGGGCTTAAAGAGACCCAGTACTTC,CASSPGLKETQYF
TRBV10-2,TRBJ2-7,-,-,TGCGCCACCTTTGGGCTTTGGGTCGGGGGGCGATCCTACGAGCAGTACTTC,CATFGLWVGGRSYEQYF
TRBV19,TRBJ2-1,TRBD2,once,TGTGCCAGTAGTATAGCTAGCGGGGCGTACAATGAGCAGTTCTTC,CASSIASGAYNEQFF
TRBV5-1,TRBJ2-3,TRBD1,-,TGCGCCAGCAGCTCATCAGGGACAGGCACAGATACGCAGTATTTT,CASSSSGTGTDTQYF
TRBV29-1,TRBJ2-3,-,-,TGCAGCGTTGGCGGGAGCACAGATACGCAGTATTTT,CSVGGSTDTQYF
TRBV18,TRBJ2-3,-,-,TGTGCCAGCTCACCATCGCGGTCAGATACGCAGTATTTT,CASSPSRSDTQYF
TRBV30,TRBJ2-7,TRBD2,-,TGTGCCTGGAGTGTATGGGGACTAGCGAGCTCCTACGAGCAGTACTTC,CAWSVWGLASSYEQYF
TRBV6-1,TRBJ1-2,-,-,TGTGCCAGCAATACAGGGAATAACTATGGCTACACCTTC,CASNTGNNYGYTF
TRBV28,TRBJ1-3,-,-,TGTGCCAGCAGTTTAGAGAGCTCTGGAAACACCATATATTTT,CASSLESSGNTIYF
TRBV11-3,TRBJ1-2,-,-,TGTGCCAGCAGCCCAACAGGAAACTATGGCTACACCTTC,CASSPTGNYGYTF
TRBV4-3,TRBJ2-6,TRBD2,-,TGCGCCAGCAGCCCGGAACCGGGGGGATTCTTCTCTGGGGCCAACGTCCTGACTTTC,CASSPEPGGFFSGANVLTF
TRBV30,TRBJ1-6,-,-,TGTGCCTGGAGTAGGCAGGCGAGCTCCTATAATTCACCCCTCCACTTT,CAWSRQASSYNSPLHF
TRBV6-6,TRBJ2-7,TRBD1,-,TGTGCCAGTCGGATCGGACAGGGGAGCTACGAGCAGTACTTC,CASRIGQGSYEQYF
TRBV7-3,TRBJ2-1,-,-,TGTGCCAGCAGTTTCGGACAGCACAATGAGCAGTTCTTC,CASSFGQHNEQFF
TRBV5-1,TRBJ2-3,-,-,TGCGCCAGCAGCTCCCCCGATGGTGCGAGGGGGGGCCTGAATACGCAGTATTTT,CASSSPDGARGGLNTQYF
TRBV11-2,TRBJ2-7,-,once,TGTGCCAGCAGCTTAAGTAGCGGAGCTGGGTACGAGCAGTACTTC,CASSLSSGAGYEQYF
TRBV2,TRBJ2-1,TRBD2,-,TGTGCCAGCAGCCCAAGCCTACTCGGGGGGTACAATGAGCAGTTCTTC,CASSPSLLGGYNEQFF
TRBV9,TRBJ2-1,TRBD2,-,TGTGCCAGCAGCGTGAGATCCGCGGGAGCCAATGAGCAGTTCTTC,CASSVRSAGANEQFF
TRBV5-4,TRBJ2-7,TRBD2,once,TGTGCCAGCAGCGCCGGCGGGAGTAAATCCTACGAGCAGTACTTC,CASSAGGSKSYEQYF
TRBV2,TRBJ2-5,-,-,TGTGCCAGCAGCCTACACAGGGCGGGAGAGACCCAGTACTTC,CASSLHRAGETQYF
TRBV28,TRBJ2-7,-,-,TGTGCCAGCAGTCGCGGAACCGCCTCCTACGAGCAGTACTTC,CASSRGTASYEQYF
TRBV7-9,TRBJ2-7,-,few,TGTGCCAGCAGTCCAGACTACTACGAGCAGTACTTC,CASSPDYYEQYF